These 8 T cell receptor beta chains originate from one sample sequenced in a study of shared clonotypes between healthy human individuals. Method: immunoSEQ multiplex PCR; TCRdb's copy keeps in-frame clones and lacks some. The repertoire includes fewer than 850,000 clones, roughly 87% of them detected once, and about a third sits in the top ten. The source material was memory CD8+ T cells from PBMCs. The subset denotes: CD45RO+ cells pooled with CCR7-negative TemRA cells. The receptors were sampled from a man aged 18 to 30 in good health. Some clones in this sample may be carry-over from other donors' samples.

This chain joins TRBV7-3 and TRBJ2-6; a possible D gene is TRBD1 (6 bases). This CDR3 region has 16 residues. Trimming left V 3 bases short and J 1 base short, with 10 bases between. Germline V gives CDR1 SGHTA, CDR2 FQGTGA. The CDR3 region has the DNA TGTGCCAGCAGCTTGGGGGCAGGGTCTGGGGCCAACGTCCTGACTTTC. This sequence encodes CASSLGAGSGANVLTF.

J is TRBJ1-1 and V is TRBV19; TRBD1 might be the D (6 bases). CDR3 size: 16 residues. The germline CDR1 and CDR2 sequences are LNHDA and SQIVND (reference sequence). V gave up 2 bases and J gave up 5 bases, with 18 bases separating them. CDR3 sequence reads: CASSIMAGAQGTEAFF. The CDR3 DNA is TGTGCCAGTAGTATAATGGCAGGGGCTCAGGGGACTGAAGCTTTCTTT. Based on the CDR3 plus reference TRBV19 and TRBJ1-1, the full variable domain is DGGITQSPKYLFRKEGQNVTLSCEQNLNHDAMYWYRQDPGQGLRLIYYSQIVNDFQKGDIAEGYSVSREKKESFPLTVTSAQKNPTAFYLCASSIMAGAQGTEAFFGQGTRLTVV.

This clone has a single count. The sample holds other DNA sequences that translate to the same CDR3. The rearrangement uses TRBV27 and TRBJ2-7; D not resolved. The V gene's germline CDR1 is MNHEY and CDR2 SMNVEV (reference sequence). This CDR3 is 13 amino acids long. V was pared by 3 bases and J by 2 bases, with 8 bases between. The chain's CDR3 is CASSLGYTYEQYF. CDR3 coding DNA: TGTGCCAGCAGTTTGGGCTACACCTACGAGCAGTACTTC.

The gene calls are TRBV7-9 and TRBJ1-2; the D gene is possibly TRBD1 (5 bases). Trimming took 5 bases from V and 2 from J, leaving 18 bases between them. The CDR3 sequence is 16 residues long. CDR1 and CDR2 from the germline V gene are SEHNR and FQNEAQ (reference sequence). CDR3 region: CASSLRRGRVNYGYTF. CDR3 nucleotide sequence: TGTGCCAGCAGCCTTAGGCGGGGCAGGGTGAACTATGGCTACACCTTC.

The chain combines TRBV28 with TRBJ2-3, with D possibly matching TRBD2 (6 bases). The germline gives CDR1 MDHEN, CDR2 SYDVKM. The V gene lost 2 bases and the J gene lost 4 bases, with 16 bases spanning the gap. The CDR3 spans 16 residues. CDR3 bases: TGTGCCAGCAGTTTAGGAGGGGCAGCTTGGGCAGATACGCAGTATTTT. It specifies CASSLGGAAWADTQYF.

V and J are TRBV10-3 and TRBJ2-7; 14 nucleotides agree with TRBD2. Trimming cost V 2 bases and J 2 bases; bases outside gene matches: 5. Germline V CDR1 and CDR2: ENHRY, SYGVKD. CDR3 size: 17 residues. The DNA for the CDR3 is TGTGCCATCAGTGAGGAACTGGGACTAGCGGGAGCCTACGAGCAGTACTTC. It yields the protein CAISEELGLAGAYEQYF.

The chain links TRBV10-2 to TRBJ2-5; tentatively, D is TRBD1 (5 bases). This CDR3 region has 16 residues. Looked up from germline, CDR1 is WSHSY and CDR2 is SAAADI. V lost 3 bases and J lost 6, with 20 bases in between. CDR3 residues: CASSDLLAGIFQTQYF. In DNA, the CDR3 is TGCGCCAGCAGTGACCTCCTTGCAGGGATATTCCAGACCCAGTACTTC.

The rearrangement links TRBV7-9 to TRBJ2-5; 7 bases are a match to TRBD1. CDR1 is SEHNR and CDR2 is FQNEAQ in the germline V gene (reference sequence). The CDR3 runs to 16 residues. V lost 5 bases to trimming and J lost 0 bases; unmatched junction nucleotides: 9. CDR3 bases: TGTGCCAGCAGCATCCAACCGGGACAGAACCAAGAGACCCAGTACTTC. This encodes CASSIQPGQNQETQYF.